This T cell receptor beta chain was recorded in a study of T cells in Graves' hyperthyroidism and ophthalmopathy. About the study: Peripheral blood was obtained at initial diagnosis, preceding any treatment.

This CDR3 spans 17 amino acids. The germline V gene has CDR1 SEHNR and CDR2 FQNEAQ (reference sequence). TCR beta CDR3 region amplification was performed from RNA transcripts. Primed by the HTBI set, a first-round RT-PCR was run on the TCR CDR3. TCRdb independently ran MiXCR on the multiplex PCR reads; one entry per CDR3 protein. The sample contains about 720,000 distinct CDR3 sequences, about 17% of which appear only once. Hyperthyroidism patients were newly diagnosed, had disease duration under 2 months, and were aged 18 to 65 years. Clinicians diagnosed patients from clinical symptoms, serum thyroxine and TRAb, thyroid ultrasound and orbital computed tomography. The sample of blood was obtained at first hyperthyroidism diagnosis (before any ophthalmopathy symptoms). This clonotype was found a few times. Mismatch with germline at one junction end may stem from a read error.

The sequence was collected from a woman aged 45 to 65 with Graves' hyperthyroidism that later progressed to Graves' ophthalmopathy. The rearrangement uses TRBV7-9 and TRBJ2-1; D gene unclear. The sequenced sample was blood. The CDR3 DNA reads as TGTGCCGGCAGCCCACAAGGACGGAAGAGCTCCTACAATGAGCAGTTCTTC. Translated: CAGSPQGRKSSYNEQFF.